What follows are 20 T cell receptor beta chains derived from one specimen sequenced in a study of memory CD4+ T cells and cytomegalovirus serostatus. Single viable CD3+CD4+CD8-CD45RO+ cells were sorted as the memory CD4+ T cells. Measured with immunoSEQ multiplex PCR; TCRdb has only the in-frame clones, and not every one. The sample has under 55,000 clones; around 80% are singletons. Sequencing input: memory CD4+ T cells from blood. The receptors stem from an adult in good health and CMV-seropositive.

The chain has TRBV27 and TRBJ1-2, with D possibly being TRBD1 (6 bases). Trimming shortened V by 0 bases and J by 4 bases, and 9 bases separated the two germline ends. The CDR3 sequence is 14 residues long. CDR1 is MNHEY, CDR2 SMNVEV, per germline (reference sequence). This CDR3 reads CASSLSRGFYGYTF. CDR3 DNA sequence: TGTGCCAGCAGTTTATCTAGGGGGTTCTATGGCTACACCTTC.

In DNA, the CDR3 is TGTGCCAGCAGCTTGACCCTAGCGGGGACTATTAGCACAGATACGCAGTATTTT. As protein: CASSLTLAGTISTDTQYF. This chain links TRBV7-2 with TRBJ2-3; TRBD2 matches 9 bases. Germline trimming cut 3 bases from V and 0 bases from J; bases unmatched to any gene: 10. CDR3 length: 18 residues. Germline-derived CDR1 and CDR2 are SGHTA and FQGNSA.

The chain carries TRBV27 and TRBJ2-3; D is ambiguous. Germline CDR1 and CDR2: MNHEY and SMNVEV (reference sequence). Trimming left V 5 bases short and J 6 bases short, with 15 bases between. The CDR3 runs 14 residues. DNA of the CDR3: TGTGCCAGCAGTACCAACCAACGCAGGGATACGCAGTATTTT. It yields the protein CASSTNQRRDTQYF.

The V gene is TRBV25-1, the J gene TRBJ2-1; no clear D gene. The germline V gene encodes CDR1 MGHDK and CDR2 SYGVNS. V was trimmed by 5 bases and J by 3 bases, leaving 14 bases between them. There are 15 residues in the CDR3. The DNA of the CDR3 is TGTGCCAGCAGTTCGACGATCCGAAACTACAATGAGCAGTTCTTC. It specifies CASSSTIRNYNEQFF. The variable domain in full, completed from reference TRBV25-1 and TRBJ2-1, reads EADIYQTPRYLVIGTGKKITLECSQTMGHDKMYWYQQDPGMELHLIHYSYGVNSTEKGDLSSESTVSRIRTEHFPLTLESARPSHTSQYLCASSSTIRNYNEQFFGPGTRLTVL.

The rearrangement joins TRBV5-1 to TRBJ2-1; no clear D gene. The V gene's germline CDR1 is SGHRS and CDR2 YFSETQ. The CDR3 spans 15 residues. Trimming cost V 0 bases and J 7 bases, with 14 bases left between them. The CDR3 protein is CASSLVQGLFNEQFF. The CDR3 coding sequence is TGCGCCAGCAGCTTGGTACAAGGGCTTTTTAATGAGCAGTTCTTC.

This clone is judged medium-sized. The chain employs TRBV6-6 and TRBJ2-7, with 8 positions matching TRBD1. The J segment lost 5 bases and the V segment lost 8 bases, leaving 11 bases of the junction unmatched. CDR3 length: 14 residues. The germline CDR1 and CDR2 sequences are MNHNY and SVGAGI (reference sequence). In DNA, the CDR3 is TGTGCCAGCCGCCCCGGACAGGGATGGGACGAGCAGTACTTC. Its protein product is CASRPGQGWDEQYF.

This rearrangement joins TRBV7-9 to TRBJ2-2; D may match TRBD1 or TRBD2 (5 bases each). Germline CDR1 is SEHNR and CDR2 is FQNEAQ (reference sequence). V lost 4 bases, J lost 6 bases, and 12 bases lay in between. This CDR3 spans 14 amino acids. The CDR3 reads CASSYTGGSGELFF. CDR3 nucleotide sequence: TGTGCCAGCAGCTATACAGGAGGATCCGGGGAGCTGTTTTTT.

This clone turned up a few times. The chain carries TRBV5-1 and TRBJ1-1; D not certain. The V gene lost 0 bases and the J gene lost 5 bases, with 11 bases spanning the gap. The CDR3 sequence is 14 residues long. Germline V CDR1 and CDR2: SGHRS, YFSETQ. For the CDR3, the DNA is TGCGCCAGCAGCTTGGGACACCCAAATACTGAAGCTTTCTTT. Protein sequence: CASSLGHPNTEAFF.

V usage is TRBV19 and J usage is TRBJ1-1; maybe TRBD1 (5 bases). This CDR3 is 13 amino acids long. With 5 bases removed from V and 1 base from J, the gap between germline ends came to 8 bases. Germline loops: CDR1 LNHDA, CDR2 SQIVND (reference sequence). Written as DNA, the CDR3 is TGTGCCAGTAGTTTTCAGGGGAACACTGAAGCTTTCTTT. It specifies CASSFQGNTEAFF.

This clone was picked up one time. The V call is TRBV28, the J call TRBJ1-2; 10 nucleotides agree with TRBD1. CDR1 is MDHEN, CDR2 SYDVKM, per germline. The CDR3 is 15 amino acids. Unmatched junction bases numbered 4, after V lost 2 bases and J lost 4 bases. DNA for the CDR3: TGTGCCAGCAGTTTAGGGACAGGGGACGGCTATGGCTACACCTTC. Amino acid sequence: CASSLGTGDGYGYTF.

The V and J genes are TRBV25-1 and TRBJ1-1, with D perhaps TRBD1 (5 bases). This CDR3 contains 11 residues. Germline V gene sequence: CDR1 MGHDK, CDR2 SYGVNS. V gave up 8 bases and J gave up 11 bases, with 15 bases separating them. CDR3 in DNA: TGTGCCAGCGGCGGTCCGGGGCGGGCTTTCTTT. This gives the protein CASGGPGRAFF.

This clone was picked up a small number of times. V is TRBV7-2 and J is TRBJ2-7; a possible D gene is TRBD2 (6 bases). V was pared by 6 bases and J by 3 bases, with 12 bases between. The CDR3 contains 13 residues. Germline-derived CDR1 and CDR2 are SGHTA and FQGNSA. CDR3 residues: CASSTGAHYEQYF. The CDR3 coding sequence is TGTGCCAGCAGTACGGGAGCCCACTACGAGCAGTACTTC.

This chain connects TRBV15 to TRBJ2-5, with TRBD1 as a possible D gene (5 bases). The germline CDR1 and CDR2 sequences are LNHNV and YYDKDF (reference sequence). This CDR3 region has 15 residues. Trimming stripped 0 bases from V and 2 bases from J, with 10 bases between. In nucleotides, the CDR3 is TGTGCCACCAGCAGAGAAAGACAGCCACAAGAGACCCAGTACTTC. As protein: CATSRERQPQETQYF.

The V gene is TRBV18, the J gene TRBJ1-5; D ambiguous. CDR3 size: 15 residues. Germline values: CDR1 KGHSH, CDR2 LQKENI. With 2 bases removed from V and 2 bases from J, the gap between germline ends came to 10 bases. The CDR3 protein is CASSPEGIGNQPQHF. CDR3 sequence (DNA): TGTGCCAGCTCACCAGAGGGTATCGGCAATCAGCCCCAGCATTTT. Supplemented by reference TRBV18 and TRBJ1-5, the full variable domain reads NAGVMQNPRHLVRRRGQEARLRCSPMKGHSHVYWYRQLPEEGLKFMVYLQKENIIDESGMPKERFSAEFPKEGPSILRIQQVVRGDSAAYFCASSPEGIGNQPQHFGDGTRLSIL.

This sequence joins TRBV5-1 and TRBJ1-1, with 8 bases matching TRBD1. Looked up from germline, CDR1 is SGHRS and CDR2 is YFSETQ. This CDR3 comprises 14 residues. The junction had 3 bases not matched to a gene; V was cut back by 4 bases and J by 1 base. CDR3 bases: TGCGCCAGCAGCGGGGGACAGGCGAACACTGAAGCTTTCTTT. Translated: CASSGGQANTEAFF.

This rearrangement joins TRBV7-8 to TRBJ1-2, with 7 bases fitting TRBD1. J was trimmed by 4 bases and V by 6 bases; bases with no gene match: 8. The germline CDR1 and CDR2 sequences are SGHVS and FQNEAQ. The CDR3 is made up of 14 amino acids. CDR3 nucleotides: TGTGCCAGCAGTGGAATACAGGGGAGCTATGGCTACACCTTC. This translates into CASSGIQGSYGYTF.

This chain uses TRBV10-3 with TRBJ2-6, with no clear D. The germline CDR1 and CDR2 sequences are ENHRY and SYGVKD. Trimming pared 4 bases from V and 4 bases from J, leaving 8 bases between. CDR3 length: 14 residues. The CDR3 loop reads CAISAAAGANVLTF. The CDR3 nucleotides read TGTGCCATCAGTGCCGCGGCCGGGGCCAACGTCCTGACTTTC.

The rearrangement uses TRBV4-3 and TRBJ2-3; a weak D match, TRBD1 (5 bases). This CDR3 comprises 14 residues. Per the germline V gene, CDR1 is LGHNA and CDR2 is YSLEER. Trimming took 2 bases from V and 2 from J, leaving 8 bases between them. DNA of the CDR3: TGCGCCAGCAGCCAACTAGGGGACACAGATACGCAGTATTTT. This sequence encodes CASSQLGDTDTQYF.

V usage is TRBV28 and J usage is TRBJ1-2; 7 bases map to TRBD1. Germline V lookup: CDR1 MDHEN, CDR2 SYDVKM. The ends lost 3 bases at V and 3 bases at J; junction bases unmatched: 4. The length of the CDR3 is 14 residues. CDR3 sequence (DNA): TGTGCCAGCAGTTTTACAGACAGGGACTATGGCTACACCTTC. This translates into CASSFTDRDYGYTF.

The chain employs TRBV6-5 and TRBJ1-2; 12 bases agree with TRBD1. The V and J ends lost 6 bases and 6 bases, in that order; junction bases with no gene match: 8. CDR1 MNHEY and CDR2 SVGAGI come from the germline V gene. The CDR3 consists of 15 residues. The CDR3 DNA is TGTGCCAGCAGGGGGGACAGGGGGCGGAAGGATGGCTACACCTTC. The encoded protein is CASRGDRGRKDGYTF.